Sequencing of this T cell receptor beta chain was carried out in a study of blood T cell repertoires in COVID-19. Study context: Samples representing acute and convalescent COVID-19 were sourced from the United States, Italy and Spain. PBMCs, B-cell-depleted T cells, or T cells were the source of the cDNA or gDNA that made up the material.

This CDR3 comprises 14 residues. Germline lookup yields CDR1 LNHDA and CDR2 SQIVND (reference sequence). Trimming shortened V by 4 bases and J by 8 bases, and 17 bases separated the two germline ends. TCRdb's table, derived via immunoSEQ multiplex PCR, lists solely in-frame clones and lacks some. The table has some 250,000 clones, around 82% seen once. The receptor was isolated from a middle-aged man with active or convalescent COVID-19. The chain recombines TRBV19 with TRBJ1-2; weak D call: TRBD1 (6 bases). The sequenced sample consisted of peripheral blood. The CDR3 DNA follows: TGTGCCAGTAGTAATCTCGCAGGGGCCCTAGGCTACACCTTC. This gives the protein CASSNLAGALGYTF.